These 30 T cell receptor beta chains share one sample of origin, sequenced in a study of OX40 agonist ivuxolimab in advanced cancers. Using immunoSEQ multiplex PCR, the repertoire was profiled, and TCRdb retains in-frame clones only, with some absent. The sample lists under 65,000 clones; about 85% were seen once. This material consisted of CD4+ or CD8+ T cells sorted from blood, taken in a trial of the OX40 agonist ivuxolimab. The origin of the receptors is an adult with an advanced solid tumor such as melanoma, head and neck, liver or kidney cancer.

The rearrangement joins TRBV6-6 to TRBJ2-3; no reliable D call. V shed 7 bases and J shed 4 bases, with 15 bases lying between them. Germline lookup yields CDR1 MNHNY and CDR2 SVGAGI (reference sequence). CDR3 length: 14 residues. The CDR3 region is CASTASAKPDTQYF. For the CDR3, the DNA is TGTGCCAGCACCGCGAGCGCGAAACCAGATACGCAGTATTTT.

This chain uses TRBV30 with TRBJ1-2; 8 bases line up with TRBD1. The V gene's germline CDR1 is GTSNPN and CDR2 SVGIG (reference sequence). This CDR3 contains 15 residues. Trimming took 2 bases from V and 0 from J; bases not matched to a gene: 5. The CDR3, as DNA: TGTGCCTGGAGTCCTCCAGGGGGCTCTAACTATGGCTACACCTTC. Encoded protein: CAWSPPGGSNYGYTF.

This rearrangement joins TRBV30 to TRBJ2-1; D unresolved. Trimming pared 2 bases from V and 4 bases from J, leaving 12 bases between. The CDR3 is made up of 14 amino acids. The germline CDR1 and CDR2 sequences are GTSNPN and SVGIG (reference sequence). CDR3 nucleotides: TGTGCCTGGAGTCCTAACTATTTGTACAATGAGCAGTTCTTC. This translates into CAWSPNYLYNEQFF.

This chain connects TRBV6-6 to TRBJ2-1; 7 bases are shared with TRBD2. The CDR3 has 16 amino acids. Germline V gene lookup returns CDR1 MNHNY and CDR2 SVGAGI (reference sequence). The J segment lost 7 bases and the V segment lost 0 bases, leaving 9 bases of the junction unmatched. The CDR3 sequence is CASSYSSPSAGNEQFF. As DNA, the CDR3 is TGTGCCAGCAGTTACTCGAGTCCTTCAGCGGGGAATGAGCAGTTCTTC.

This chain joins TRBV4-2 and TRBJ2-4, with 9 bases fitting TRBD2. Looked up from germline, CDR1 is LGHNA and CDR2 is YNFKEQ. The CDR3 length is 18 residues. Trimming removed 0 bases from V and 8 bases from J; junction bases left unmatched: 14. CDR3 sequence (DNA): TGTGCCAGCAGCCAAGATCGGGTAGCGGGAGTAGTTATGGACATTCAGTACTTC. Its protein product is CASSQDRVAGVVMDIQYF.

This chain uses TRBV15 with TRBJ2-1; TRBD2 is a possible D gene (6 bases). Trimming cost V 5 bases and J 7 bases, with 15 bases left between them. In germline, CDR1 is LNHNV, CDR2 YYDKDF (reference sequence). CDR3 length: 14 residues. The CDR3 bases are TGTGCCACCAGCTCGGGACTTGATCGAAATGAGCAGTTCTTC. It specifies CATSSGLDRNEQFF. Based on the CDR3 plus reference TRBV15 and TRBJ2-1, the full variable domain is DAMVIQNPRYQVTQFGKPVTLSCSQTLNHNVMYWYQQKSSQAPKLLFHYYDKDFNNEADTPDNFQSRRPNTSFCFLDIRSPGLGDTAMYLCATSSGLDRNEQFFGPGTRLTVL.

The V and J genes are TRBV19 and TRBJ2-5; TRBD1 matches 7 bases. Trimming removed 7 bases from V and 3 bases from J; junction bases left unmatched: 8. The CDR3 length is 14 residues. Per the germline V gene, CDR1 is LNHDA and CDR2 is SQIVND (reference sequence). The CDR3 sequence: CASTNDRDEETQYF. As DNA, the CDR3 is TGTGCCAGTACCAACGACAGGGACGAAGAGACCCAGTACTTC. Full variable domain (rest looked up from reference TRBV19 and TRBJ2-5): DGGITQSPKYLFRKEGQNVTLSCEQNLNHDAMYWYRQDPGQGLRLIYYSQIVNDFQKGDIAEGYSVSREKKESFPLTVTSAQKNPTAFYLCASTNDRDEETQYFGPGTRLLVL.

This chain uses TRBV27 with TRBJ2-5, with 7 bases aligning to TRBD1. The J call may be wrong; the DNA end is better matched by TRBJ2-7. The CDR3 consists of 14 residues. Per germline, CDR1 MNHEY and CDR2 SMNVEV (reference sequence). In DNA, the CDR3 is TGTGCCAGCAGTATTCGACAGGGCACCTACGAGCAGTACTTC. It specifies CASSIRQGTYEQYF.

The CDR3 sequence is CASSLRQTPREFF. The CDR3 DNA reads as TGTGCCAGCAGTTTACGGCAAACACCAAGGGAGTTCTTC. This chain links TRBV28 with TRBJ2-1; D gene unclear. V dropped 2 bases and J dropped 14 bases, with 16 bases sitting between them. The CDR3 contains 13 residues. Germline CDR1 and CDR2: MDHEN and SYDVKM.

The rearrangement uses TRBV28 and TRBJ1-5; D is undetermined. The germline V gene encodes CDR1 MDHEN and CDR2 SYDVKM. The V and J ends lost 1 base and 2 bases respectively, with 9 bases between them. This CDR3 region has 15 residues. CDR3 loop: CASSLFAGGNQPQHF. The CDR3, as DNA: TGTGCCAGCAGTTTATTTGCGGGTGGCAATCAGCCCCAGCATTTT. Filled out from reference TRBV28 and TRBJ1-5, the complete variable domain reads DVKVTQSSRYLVKRTGEKVFLECVQDMDHENMFWYRQDPGLGLRLIYFSYDVKMKEKGDIPEGYSVSREKKERFSLILESASTNQTSMYLCASSLFAGGNQPQHFGDGTRLSIL.

J is TRBJ2-1 and V is TRBV29-1, with 7 bases fitting TRBD1. V was clipped by 6 bases and J by 5 bases; unmatched bases: 7. The CDR3 consists of 13 residues. Germline CDR1 and CDR2: SQVTM and ANQGSEA. The CDR3 spells CSVRQGNNNEQFF. The CDR3 bases are TGCAGCGTCAGACAGGGTAATAACAATGAGCAGTTCTTC.

This clone is judged medium-sized. This rearrangement joins TRBV6-5 to TRBJ2-3; TRBD1 is a possible D gene (6 bases). The CDR3 contains 15 residues. With 4 bases removed from V and 6 bases from J, the gap between germline ends came to 17 bases. The germline V gene has CDR1 MNHEY and CDR2 SVGAGI. CDR3 sequence reads: CASSLRDKRFDTQYF. CDR3 nucleotide sequence: TGTGCCAGCAGTTTAAGGGACAAAAGATTCGATACGCAGTATTTT.

V gene TRBV2 combines with J gene TRBJ1-5, with unresolved D. CDR1 and CDR2 from the germline V gene are SNHLY and FYNNEI. The length of the CDR3 is 13 residues. V was clipped by 0 bases and J by 6 bases, with 6 bases between them. CDR3 coding DNA: TGTGCCAGCAGTGAAGCGTGGGGTCAGCCCCAGCATTTT. This translates into CASSEAWGQPQHF.

This chain joins TRBV5-1 and TRBJ2-5; D is unclear. V lost 1 base and J 5 bases, leaving 9 bases between the germline ends. Germline CDR1 and CDR2: SGHRS and YFSETQ. The CDR3 runs to 13 residues. DNA for the CDR3: TGCGCCAGCAGCTTGACTATCTCGGAGACCCAGTACTTC. Its protein is CASSLTISETQYF.

V is TRBV9 and J is TRBJ1-6, with D maybe TRBD1 (6 bases). In germline, CDR1 is SGDLS, CDR2 YYNGEE. V was shortened by 3 bases and J by 8 bases, with 12 bases between the two germline ends. CDR3 length: 14 amino acids. The CDR3 nucleotides read TGTGCCAGCAGCGCCCCGGGGGGGCATTCACCCCTCCACTTT. This translates into CASSAPGGHSPLHF.

The V call is TRBV5-1, the J call TRBJ1-2; tentative D call: TRBD1 (5 bases). The germline V gene has CDR1 SGHRS and CDR2 YFSETQ. V was trimmed by 5 bases and J by 6 bases, leaving 32 bases between them. CDR3 length: 19 residues. This CDR3 reads CASRIEGWSSNYRDDGYTF. The CDR3, as DNA: TGCGCCAGCAGAATCGAAGGATGGAGCTCAAACTATCGGGACGATGGCTACACCTTC.

The V and J genes are TRBV2 and TRBJ2-6; D not certain. Germline V CDR1 and CDR2: SNHLY, FYNNEI. The CDR3 totals 15 residues. V was clipped by 6 bases and J by 0 bases, with 9 bases between them. As DNA, the CDR3 is TGTGCCAGCAGGGATCGGAGCTCTGGGGCCAACGTCCTGACTTTC. Protein sequence: CASRDRSSGANVLTF.

This chain uses TRBV6-1 with TRBJ1-2; 9 bases agree with TRBD1. The CDR3 has 15 residues. V shed 4 bases, J shed 3 bases, and the junction held 6 bases outside the gene matches. Germline V CDR1 and CDR2: MNHNS, SASEGT. Here the CDR3 reads CASSAMDRGDYGYTF. The CDR3 DNA reads TGTGCCAGCAGTGCCATGGACAGGGGAGACTATGGCTACACCTTC.

The chain joins TRBV28 to TRBJ1-2, with TRBD1 matching over 7 bases. V shed 2 bases and J 4 bases; nucleotides not matched to a gene: 10. CDR1 and CDR2 (germline): MDHEN, SYDVKM. The CDR3 has 16 amino acids. The CDR3 spells CASSLRRTGDVYGYTF. In DNA, the CDR3 is TGTGCCAGCAGTTTACGACGGACAGGCGACGTCTATGGCTACACCTTC.

The V gene is TRBV7-2, the J gene TRBJ1-2, with D unresolved. Trimming removed 1 base from V and 9 bases from J, with 12 bases in between. Germline loops: CDR1 SGHTA, CDR2 FQGNSA. The CDR3 has 13 amino acids. For the CDR3, the DNA is TGTGCCAGCAGCTTAGAGGGCCGCATGAGCTACACCTTC. Translation: CASSLEGRMSYTF.

V is TRBV9 and J is TRBJ2-2, with D perhaps matching TRBD1 (5 bases). Trimming took 0 bases from V and 3 from J, leaving 9 bases between them. The CDR3 has 15 residues. Germline values: CDR1 SGDLS, CDR2 YYNGEE. The CDR3 reads CASSVVQVHTGELFF. In DNA form, the CDR3 reads TGTGCCAGCAGCGTAGTACAGGTCCACACCGGGGAGCTGTTTTTT.

This chain connects TRBV18 to TRBJ2-7; 11 positions agree with TRBD2. CDR3 length equals 14 residues. V shed 8 bases and J 6 bases; nucleotides not matched to a gene: 9. Germline lookup yields CDR1 KGHSH and CDR2 LQKENI. CDR3 residues: CASTAGTSGSEQYF. The CDR3 nucleotides are TGTGCCAGCACGGCCGGGACTAGCGGTTCCGAGCAGTACTTC.

This clone was seen once. This chain connects TRBV11-2 to TRBJ2-5; tentative D call: TRBD1 (6 bases). V lost 5 bases to trimming and J lost 3 bases, with 13 bases between them. The CDR3 covers 14 residues. The germline V gene encodes CDR1 SGHAT and CDR2 FQNNGV. The CDR3 protein is CASSQNRVEETQYF. CDR3 DNA: TGTGCCAGCAGCCAAAACAGGGTGGAAGAGACCCAGTACTTC.

The chain combines TRBV4-1 with TRBJ2-1; D not certain. The CDR3 contains 14 residues. Between the trimmed V and J ends, which lost 0 bases and 13 bases, there was a span of 16 bases. CDR1 MGHRA and CDR2 YSYEKL come from the germline V gene. The chain's CDR3 is CASSQDETVVVQFF. The CDR3 nucleotides are TGCGCCAGCAGCCAAGATGAGACGGTGGTGGTACAGTTCTTC.

Written as DNA, the CDR3 is TGTGCCAGCAGCCATAGCGGTCCCTACGAGCAGTACTTC. Translated: CASSHSGPYEQYF. This chain uses TRBV4-2 with TRBJ2-7, with a possible D match to TRBD2 (6 bases). The germline gives CDR1 LGHNA, CDR2 YNFKEQ. Trimming removed 3 bases from V and 2 bases from J, with 8 bases in between. The CDR3 length is 13 residues.

The V and J genes are TRBV6-1 and TRBJ2-7, with TRBD2 as a possible D gene (7 bases). Germline CDR1 and CDR2: MNHNS and SASEGT. This CDR3 has 12 residues. Trimming took 7 bases from V and 6 from J, leaving 13 bases between them. The CDR3 DNA reads TGTGCCAGCATTAGGGGGAGGGGCGAGCAGTACTTC. Its translation: CASIRGRGEQYF.

V is TRBV19 and J is TRBJ1-4; tentatively, D is TRBD1 (5 bases). Germline assignment: CDR1 LNHDA and CDR2 SQIVND (reference sequence). The V and J ends lost 3 bases and 5 bases respectively, with 10 bases between them. The CDR3 runs to 14 residues. In DNA, the CDR3 is TGTGCCAGTAGTATGGGACGGGTAAATGAAAAACTGTTTTTT. As protein: CASSMGRVNEKLFF.

This clone was detected a few times. V is TRBV4-3 and J is TRBJ1-6, with 7 nucleotides matching TRBD1. Germline values: CDR1 LGHNA, CDR2 YSLEER. The CDR3 covers 15 residues. J lost 5 bases, V lost 5 bases, and 6 bases had no gene match. The CDR3 loop is CASSSGTANNSPLHF. The DNA of the CDR3 is TGCGCCAGCAGCTCCGGGACAGCAAATAATTCACCCCTCCACTTT.

V and J are TRBV5-1 and TRBJ2-1; TRBD1 matches at 7 bases. J lost 5 bases, V lost 1 base, and 3 bases had no gene match. This CDR3 has 14 residues. Germline CDR1 SGHRS, CDR2 YFSETQ. This CDR3 reads CASSLWTGNNEQFF. CDR3 DNA: TGCGCCAGCAGCTTGTGGACAGGTAACAATGAGCAGTTCTTC.

V and J are TRBV11-2 and TRBJ1-5; D unresolved. V dropped 1 base and J dropped 6 bases, with 10 bases sitting between them. The CDR3 consists of 14 residues. CDR1 is SGHAT, CDR2 FQNNGV, per germline. CDR3 amino acids: CASSLGGVAQPQHF. CDR3 nucleotides: TGTGCCAGCAGCTTAGGCGGGGTGGCTCAGCCCCAGCATTTT.